This is a list of T cell receptor beta chains from one sample in a study of shared T cell receptors in the human thymus. Assay used: immunoSEQ multiplex PCR; TCRdb lists only in-frame clones, some missing. This sample has around 65,000 clones; roughly 96% occur once, and the top ten carry around 0.03%. The specimen sequenced was thymocytes. These receptors were taken from a human donor. Each CDR3 is given with its conserved first and last residue. A D gene is named only where the DNA matches it firmly. Only some rows state a clone size, as once, few, many or a class for expanded clones.

V: TRBV7-2; J: TRBJ2-1; D: -; size: -; CDR3: CASSQKDTYSYNEQFF; DNA: TGTGCCAGCAGCCAGAAGGACACATACTCCTACAATGAGCAGTTCTTC
V: TRBV11-2; J: TRBJ1-2; D: -; size: -; CDR3: CASSLDSGQNHNYGYTF; DNA: TGTGCCAGCAGCTTAGACTCGGGACAAAACCATAACTATGGCTACACCTTC
V: TRBV2; J: TRBJ1-4; D: -; size: once; CDR3: CASSADVDGGNEKLFF; DNA: TGTGCCAGCAGTGCCGATGTTGATGGAGGTAATGAAAAACTGTTTTTT
V: TRBV4-2; J: TRBJ1-1; D: -; size: -; CDR3: CASSQEPEIVLRGVCTEAFF; DNA: TGTGCCAGCAGCCAAGAGCCCGAGATTGTTTTAAGGGGGGTGTGCACTGAAGCTTTCTTT
V: TRBV11-2; J: TRBJ1-2; D: TRBD1; size: -; CDR3: CASSLGDRGRMSNYGYTF; DNA: TGTGCCAGCAGCTTAGGAGACAGGGGCAGGATGTCTAACTATGGCTACACCTTC
V: TRBV9; J: TRBJ2-3; D: -; size: -; CDR3: CASSTKASGYTDTQYF; DNA: TGTGCCAGCAGCACTAAAGCATCGGGATATACAGATACGCAGTATTTT
V: TRBV28; J: TRBJ1-4; D: -; size: few; CDR3: CASTKGSREKLFF; DNA: TGTGCCAGCACCAAGGGGTCTCGGGAAAAACTGTTTTTT
V: TRBV5-1; J: TRBJ2-2; D: TRBD1; size: -; CDR3: CASSLGTGGFTGELFF; DNA: TGCGCCAGCAGCCTTGGCACAGGGGGCTTCACCGGGGAGCTGTTTTTT
V: TRBV28; J: TRBJ1-5; D: -; size: -; CDR3: CASSFDSDSNQPQHF; DNA: TGTGCCAGCAGTTTCGACAGTGATAGCAATCAGCCCCAGCATTTT
V: TRBV6-4; J: TRBJ2-1; D: -; size: -; CDR3: CAILRTWATFEQFF; DNA: TGTGCCATCCTACGTACCTGGGCCACTTTTGAGCAGTTCTTC
V: TRBV5-1; J: TRBJ1-4; D: TRBD1; size: few; CDR3: CASRSGTGVEKLFF; DNA: TGCGCCAGCAGGTCCGGGACAGGGGTCGAAAAACTGTTTTTT
V: TRBV28; J: TRBJ1-1; D: -; size: -; CDR3: CASSLRGAQGMNTEAFF; DNA: TGTGCCAGCAGTTTGAGGGGGGCACAGGGAATGAACACTGAAGCTTTCTTT
V: TRBV18; J: TRBJ2-1; D: TRBD1; size: -; CDR3: CASSPPGQGAQGEQFF; DNA: TGTGCCAGCTCACCACCAGGACAGGGGGCGCAGGGTGAGCAGTTCTTC
V: TRBV6-5; J: TRBJ2-7; D: -; size: -; CDR3: CASSTGYEQYF; DNA: TGTGCCAGCAGTACCGGTTACGAGCAGTACTTC
V: TRBV4-1; J: TRBJ2-2; D: -; size: -; CDR3: CASSQDWVMAPGELFF; DNA: TGCGCCAGCAGCCAAGATTGGGTGATGGCTCCCGGGGAGCTGTTTTTT
V: TRBV7-9; J: TRBJ2-1; D: TRBD2; size: -; CDR3: CASSSRRAQRGYNEQFF; DNA: TGTGCCAGCAGCTCCCGCCGGGCGCAGCGGGGTTACAATGAGCAGTTCTTC
V: TRBV7-2; J: TRBJ1-2; D: TRBD1; size: once; CDR3: CASSFDREECYGYTF; DNA: TGTGCCAGCAGCTTCGACAGGGAGGAATGCTATGGCTACACCTTC
V: TRBV7-9; J: TRBJ1-1; D: TRBD1; size: once; CDR3: CASSYRSGTGATNTEAFF; DNA: TGTGCCAGCAGCTACCGCTCGGGGACAGGGGCCACGAACACTGAAGCTTTCTTT
V: TRBV7-9; J: TRBJ2-7; D: TRBD1; size: once; CDR3: CASSLVGTGNQEQYF; DNA: TGTGCCAGCAGCTTAGTCGGGACAGGGAATCAGGAGCAGTACTTC
V: TRBV28; J: TRBJ2-1; D: TRBD2; size: -; CDR3: CASSLRGVWDYNEQFF; DNA: TGTGCCAGCAGTTTACGGGGGGTTTGGGACTACAATGAGCAGTTCTTC
V: TRBV27; J: TRBJ2-7; D: -; size: -; CDR3: CASSLSKAGFRYEQYF; DNA: TGTGCCAGCAGTTTATCGAAGGCAGGGTTTAGGTACGAGCAGTACTTC
V: TRBV19; J: TRBJ1-1; D: -; size: -; CDR3: CASSGGTPRDTEAFF; DNA: TGTGCCAGTAGTGGGGGGACCCCCCGGGACACTGAAGCTTTCTTT